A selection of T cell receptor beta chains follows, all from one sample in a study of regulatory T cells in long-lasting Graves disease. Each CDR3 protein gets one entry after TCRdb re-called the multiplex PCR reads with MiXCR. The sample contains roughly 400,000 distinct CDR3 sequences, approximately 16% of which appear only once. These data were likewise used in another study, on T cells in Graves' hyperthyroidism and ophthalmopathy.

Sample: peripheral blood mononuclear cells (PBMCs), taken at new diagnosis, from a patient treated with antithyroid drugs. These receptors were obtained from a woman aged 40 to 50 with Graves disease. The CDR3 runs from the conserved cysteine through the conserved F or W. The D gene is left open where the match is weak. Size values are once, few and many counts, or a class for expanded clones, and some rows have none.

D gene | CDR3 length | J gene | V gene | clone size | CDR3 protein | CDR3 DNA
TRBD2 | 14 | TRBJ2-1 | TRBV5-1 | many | CASSLAPGGNEQFF | TGCGCCAGCAGCTTGGCCCCGGGGGGGAATGAGCAGTTCTTC
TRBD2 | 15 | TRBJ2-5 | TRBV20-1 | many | CSASSLAGRQETQYF | TGCAGTGCTAGTTCTCTAGCGGGACGGCAAGAGACCCAGTACTTC
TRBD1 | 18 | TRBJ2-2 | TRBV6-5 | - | CASSYTKTGGSRSGELFF | TGTGCCAGCAGTTACACGAAAACAGGGGGCTCTCGGTCCGGGGAGCTGTTTTTT
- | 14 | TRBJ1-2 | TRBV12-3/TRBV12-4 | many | CASSLSGQTYGYTF | TGTGCCAGCAGTTTATCCGGACAGACCTATGGCTACACCTTC
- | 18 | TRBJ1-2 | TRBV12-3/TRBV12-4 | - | CASSTYAIRTESNYGYTF | TGTGCCAGCAGTACATACGCGATCCGGACAGAGTCAAACTATGGCTACACCTTC
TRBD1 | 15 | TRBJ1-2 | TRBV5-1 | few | CASSLAGTGSRGYTF | TGCGCCAGCAGCTTGGCAGGGACAGGGTCGCGGGGCTACACCTTC
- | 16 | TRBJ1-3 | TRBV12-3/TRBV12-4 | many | CASSFGLPKGGNTIYF | TGTGCCAGCAGTTTCGGACTCCCGAAGGGTGGAAACACCATATATTTT
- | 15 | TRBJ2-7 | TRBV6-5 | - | CASSYGTGAHYEQYF | TGTGCCAGCAGTTACGGAACAGGAGCTCACTACGAGCAGTACTTC
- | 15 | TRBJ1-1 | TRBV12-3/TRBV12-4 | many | CASRRGGYSNTEAFF | TGTGCCAGCAGAAGAGGGGGGTATTCGAACACTGAAGCTTTCTTT
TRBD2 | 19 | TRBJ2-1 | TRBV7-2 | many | CASSQAGLAGVRSYNEQFF | TGCGCCAGCAGCCAAGCGGGACTAGCGGGAGTCAGGTCCTACAATGAGCAGTTCTTC
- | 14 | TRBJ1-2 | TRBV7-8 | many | CASSGREGNYGYTF | TGTGCCAGCAGCGGACGTGAGGGCAACTATGGCTACACCTTC
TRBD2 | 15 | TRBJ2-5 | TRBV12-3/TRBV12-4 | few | CASTFSGRFLETQYF | TGTGCCAGCACCTTCAGCGGGAGGTTTTTGGAGACCCAGTACTTC
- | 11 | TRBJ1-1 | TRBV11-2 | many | CASSSRSGAFF | TGTGCCAGCAGCTCAAGATCGGGGGCTTTCTTT
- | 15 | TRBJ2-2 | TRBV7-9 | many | CASSLRSGDTGELFF | TGTGCCAGCAGCTTAAGGTCAGGGGATACCGGGGAGCTGTTTTTT
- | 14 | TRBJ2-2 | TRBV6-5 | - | CASSYGPLTGELFF | TGTGCCAGCAGTTACGGGCCCCTCACCGGGGAGCTGTTTTTT
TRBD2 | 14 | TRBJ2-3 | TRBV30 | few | CALKREMSTDTQYF | TGTGCCTTAAAGCGGGAGATGAGCACAGATACGCAGTATTTT
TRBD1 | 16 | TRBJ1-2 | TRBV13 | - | CASSSRLGQGRNGYTF | TGTGCCAGCAGCTCGAGATTAGGACAGGGTCGGAATGGCTACACCTTC
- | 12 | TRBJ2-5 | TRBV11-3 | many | CASSLLVTTQYF | TGTGCCAGCAGCTTGTTGGTGACAACCCAGTACTTC
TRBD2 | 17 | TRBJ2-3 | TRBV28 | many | CASSPLSGGRAADTQYF | TGTGCCAGCAGTCCCCTCTCGGGCGGGAGGGCCGCAGATACGCAGTATTTT
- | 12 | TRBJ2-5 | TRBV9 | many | CASSPPGGTQYF | TGTGCCAGCAGCCCTCCCGGGGGGACCCAGTACTTC
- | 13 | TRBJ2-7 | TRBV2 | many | CASSGGPFREQYF | TGTGCCAGCAGCGGAGGACCGTTTAGGGAGCAGTACTTC
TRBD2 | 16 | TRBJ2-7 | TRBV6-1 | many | CASSQGLAGGNYEQYF | TGTGCCAGCTCCCAGGGACTAGCGGGAGGAAACTACGAGCAGTACTTC
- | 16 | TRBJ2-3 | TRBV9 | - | CASSPPRRGGTDTQYF | TGTGCCAGCAGCCCCCCCCGCCGTGGAGGCACAGATACGCAGTATTTT
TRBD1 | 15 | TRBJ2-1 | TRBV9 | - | CASSVRDSIFNEQFF | TGTGCCAGCAGCGTCCGGGACAGCATCTTCAATGAGCAGTTCTTC